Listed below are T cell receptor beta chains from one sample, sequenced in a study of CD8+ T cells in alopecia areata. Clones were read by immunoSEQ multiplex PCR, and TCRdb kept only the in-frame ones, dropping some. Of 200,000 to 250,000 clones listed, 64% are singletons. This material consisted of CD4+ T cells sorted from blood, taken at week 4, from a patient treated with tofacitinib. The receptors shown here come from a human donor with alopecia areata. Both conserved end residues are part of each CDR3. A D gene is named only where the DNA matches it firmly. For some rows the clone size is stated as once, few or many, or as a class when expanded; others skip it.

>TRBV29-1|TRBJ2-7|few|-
TGCAGCGTTGCAAGGAGGGAGGGGGGCGAGCAGTACTTC
CSVARREGGEQYF
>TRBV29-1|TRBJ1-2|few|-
TGCAGCGTAGGGGTGAACTATGGCTACACCTTC
CSVGVNYGYTF
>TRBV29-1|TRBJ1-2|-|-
TGCAGCGTTGAAACTGGCTACACCTTC
CSVETGYTF
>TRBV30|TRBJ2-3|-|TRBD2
TGTGCCTGGAGTTTCCATAGCGGGGAACGGACAGATACGCAGTATTTT
CAWSFHSGERTDTQYF
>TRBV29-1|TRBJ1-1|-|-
TGCAGCGACGGGACGTGGGGTACTGAAGCTTTCTTT
CSDGTWGTEAFF
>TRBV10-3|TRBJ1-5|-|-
TGTGCCATCAGTGTGGGCCGAATCGAGCCCCAGCATTTT
CAISVGRIEPQHF
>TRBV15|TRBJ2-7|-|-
TGTGCCACCAGCAGAGACACGACAGGTAACTACGAGCAGTACTTC
CATSRDTTGNYEQYF
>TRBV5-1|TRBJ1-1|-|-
TGCGCCAGCTCGAGCGGGGGGTACGGCACTGAAGCTTTCTTT
CASSSGGYGTEAFF
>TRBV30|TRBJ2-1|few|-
TGTGCCTGGAGTGCCCGGGGGGCGCGATTCTTC
CAWSARGARFF
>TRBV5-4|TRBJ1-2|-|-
TGTGCCAGCAGAGGGATGCAGGCTAGCTACACCTTC
CASRGMQASYTF
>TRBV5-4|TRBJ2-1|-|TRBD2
TGTGCCAGCAGCCCCGGTGGTAGCGGGGGGGTGTACAATGAGCAGTTCTTC
CASSPGGSGGVYNEQFF
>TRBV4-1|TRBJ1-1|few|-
TGCGCCAGCAGCCAAGGGCGGGCTGGCGTAGACACTGAAGCTTTCTTT
CASSQGRAGVDTEAFF
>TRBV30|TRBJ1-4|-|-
TGTGCCTGGAGTGTACTTGGCAGACTGAATGAAAAACTGTTTTTT
CAWSVLGRLNEKLFF
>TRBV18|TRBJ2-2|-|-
TGTGCCAGCTCACCACGGGGAGGGACATCGAACACCGGGGAGCTGTTTTTT
CASSPRGGTSNTGELFF
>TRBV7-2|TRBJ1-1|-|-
TGTGCCAGCAGCTCGCGGGGGGGCATGAACACTGAAGCTTTCTTT
CASSSRGGMNTEAFF
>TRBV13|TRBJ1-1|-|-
TGTGCCAGCAGCCTCTTTTCAGTCGAGGCAGCTTTCTTT
CASSLFSVEAAFF
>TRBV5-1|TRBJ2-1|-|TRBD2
TGCGCCAGCAGCCAGGGACTAAACAATGAGCAGTTCTTC
CASSQGLNNEQFF
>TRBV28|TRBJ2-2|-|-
TGTGCCAGCACCCTCAGTACCGGGGAGCTGTTTTTT
CASTLSTGELFF
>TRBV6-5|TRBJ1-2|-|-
TGTGCCAGTCTACGCGGGGCGGGCTATGGCTACACCTTC
CASLRGAGYGYTF
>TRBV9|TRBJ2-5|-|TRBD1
TGTGCCAGCAGCGTCGGACAGGACTTAGAGACCCAGTACTTC
CASSVGQDLETQYF
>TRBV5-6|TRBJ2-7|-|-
TGTGCCAGCAGCTTGGTTCAAGGAAGATACGAGCAGTACTTC
CASSLVQGRYEQYF
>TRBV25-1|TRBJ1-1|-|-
TGTGCCAGCAGTGAGAGAGGGTCGAACACTGAAGCTTTCTTT
CASSERGSNTEAFF
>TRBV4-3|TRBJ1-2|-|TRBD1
TGCGCCAGCAGCCAAGCTACAGGGGGGAACTATGGCTACACCTTC
CASSQATGGNYGYTF
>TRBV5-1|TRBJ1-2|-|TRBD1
TGCGCCAGCAGCCCGGGACAGCTCTATGGCTACACCTTC
CASSPGQLYGYTF
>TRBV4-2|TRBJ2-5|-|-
TGTGCCAGCAGCCGAGGAACCTCGAGAGGGACACAGGGAGAGACCCAGTACTTC
CASSRGTSRGTQGETQYF
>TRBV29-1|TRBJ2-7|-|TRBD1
TGCAGCGTTGGACAGGGTACCTACGAGCAGTACTTC
CSVGQGTYEQYF
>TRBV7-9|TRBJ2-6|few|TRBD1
TGTGCCAGCAGCTTGTTTCCGGGACAGGGAGTTTCTGGGGCCAACGTCCTGACTTTC
CASSLFPGQGVSGANVLTF
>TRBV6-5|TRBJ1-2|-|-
TGTGCCAGCAGTGAACAGGGCCTCTATGGCTACACCTTC
CASSEQGLYGYTF
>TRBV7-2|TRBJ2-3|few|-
TGTGCCAGCAGCCGCTCGGGGGGCGGGGATACGCAGTATTTT
CASSRSGGGDTQYF
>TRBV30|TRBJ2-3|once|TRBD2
TGTGCCTGGAGTGTCTCCCCGTTCACTAGCGGGGGCCCGAGCACAGATACGCAGTATTTT
CAWSVSPFTSGGPSTDTQYF
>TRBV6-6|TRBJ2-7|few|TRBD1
TGTGCCAGCAGCCCGACAGGGGTTATTTACGAGCAGTACTTC
CASSPTGVIYEQYF
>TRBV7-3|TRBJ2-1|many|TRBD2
TGTGCCAGCAGTCGTAAAGGGCTAGCGGGGGACTACAATGAGCAGTTCTTC
CASSRKGLAGDYNEQFF
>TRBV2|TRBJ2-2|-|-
TGTGCCAGCAGGAGGACAGAAAACACCGGGGAGCTGTTTTTT
CASRRTENTGELFF
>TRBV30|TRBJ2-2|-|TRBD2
TGTGCCTGGAGTGTTCACGGGGGGGCCGCCGGGGAGCTGTTTTTT
CAWSVHGGAAGELFF
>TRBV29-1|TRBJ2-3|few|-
TGCAGCGTTCTCCCTCAGACCGATACGCAGTATTTT
CSVLPQTDTQYF
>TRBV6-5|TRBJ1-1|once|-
TGTGCCAGCCTCGTAGAACGGGTAACTGAAGCTTTCTTT
CASLVERVTEAFF
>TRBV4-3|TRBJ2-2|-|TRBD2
TGCGCCAGCAGCCTCCGACTAGCGGGGGGGCAAAGCGGGGAGCTGTTTTTT
CASSLRLAGGQSGELFF
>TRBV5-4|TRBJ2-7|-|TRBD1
TGTGCCAGCAGCCCAGGGACAGGGCCGAACTACGAGCAGTACTTC
CASSPGTGPNYEQYF
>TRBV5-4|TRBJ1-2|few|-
TGTGCCAGCAGCTTGGATTACGGCAGGCTCTATGGCTACACCTTC
CASSLDYGRLYGYTF
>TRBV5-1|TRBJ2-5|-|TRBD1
TGCGCCAGCAGCTTGGGAGGGGGCTCGTACCAAGAGACCCAGTACTTC
CASSLGGGSYQETQYF
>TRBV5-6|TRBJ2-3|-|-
TGTGCCAGCAGCTTGGGACGCACAGATACGCAGTATTTT
CASSLGRTDTQYF
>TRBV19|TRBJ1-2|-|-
TGTGCCAGTAGTAGATCGACAGATACCTATGGCTACACCTTC
CASSRSTDTYGYTF